The 18 T cell receptor beta chains reported below all come from one sample, sequenced in a study of shared clonotypes between healthy human individuals (TCRdb year 2020). The library came from the immunoSEQ multiplex PCR assay. Here the immuneACCESS table is served through TCRdb, limited to in-frame sequences with V and J called. Missing clones are a known gap in these copies; in checked studies unresolved V genes cover under half, and the rest lacks a known reason. The sample table records approximately 700,000 clones; roughly 73% of these occur just once. The top ten constitute 1.5% to 2% of the sample. Specimen: memory CD4+ T cells sorted from blood. Per the publication, the cell subset or site label means: CD45RA-negative fraction. These receptors all stem from a woman aged 30 to 39 in good health.

The chain uses TRBV21-1 and TRBJ1-4. TRBV21-1 is given as a pseudogene. The length of the CDR3 is 12 residues. The CDR3 is CASSKARGRLFF. For the CDR3, the DNA is TGTGCCAGCAGCAAGGCGAGGGGCAGACTGTTTTTT.

Comment on this clone: The sample carries other DNA sequences with the same CDR3. J is TRBJ2-7 and V is TRBV6-5, with unresolved D. Germline V gene sequence: CDR1 MNHEY, CDR2 SVGAGI. V was pared by 2 bases and J by 4 bases, with 12 bases between. The CDR3 length is 14 residues. The CDR3 protein is CASSYRAQSYEQYF. CDR3 in DNA: TGTGCCAGCAGTTACCGCGCGCAGTCTTACGAGCAGTACTTC.

Concerning this clone: Other DNA sequences from this sample encode an identical CDR3 as well. The V call is TRBV5-1, the J call TRBJ2-5, with D maybe TRBD1 (6 bases). The CDR3 is 14 residues long. Germline V gives CDR1 SGHRS, CDR2 YFSETQ. V lost 2 bases and J lost 2, with 10 bases in between. The CDR3 protein is CASSLGQFQETQYF. For the CDR3, the DNA is TGCGCCAGCAGCTTAGGACAGTTTCAAGAGACCCAGTACTTC.

This clone appeared many times. J is TRBJ1-2 and V is TRBV19; D gene unclear. CDR1 and CDR2 from the germline V gene are LNHDA and SQIVND (reference sequence). This CDR3 spans 14 amino acids. V was shortened by 3 bases and J by 1 base, with 9 bases between the two germline ends. The CDR3 loop reads CASSISGFNYGYTF. CDR3 sequence (DNA): TGTGCCAGTAGTATCTCAGGTTTTAACTATGGCTACACCTTC. Full variable domain (rest looked up from reference TRBV19 and TRBJ1-2): DGGITQSPKYLFRKEGQNVTLSCEQNLNHDAMYWYRQDPGQGLRLIYYSQIVNDFQKGDIAEGYSVSREKKESFPLTVTSAQKNPTAFYLCASSISGFNYGYTFGSGTRLTVV.

The genes are TRBV28 and TRBJ1-2, with D uncertain. The germline V and J ends were trimmed by 6 bases and 8 bases, with 10 bases remaining between them. Germline V gene sequence: CDR1 MDHEN, CDR2 SYDVKM. The CDR3 sequence is 11 residues long. The CDR3 here is CASSPEDGYTF. In nucleotides, the CDR3 is TGTGCCAGCAGCCCCGAGGACGGCTACACCTTC.

The V call is TRBV19, the J call TRBJ2-5; 12 bases line up with TRBD2. The CDR3 is made up of 15 amino acids. Germline assignment: CDR1 LNHDA and CDR2 SQIVND (reference sequence). Trimming removed 6 bases from V and 4 bases from J; junction bases left unmatched: 6. The CDR3: CASRLAGGSGETQYF. The DNA of the CDR3 is TGTGCCAGTAGACTAGCGGGAGGATCGGGAGAGACCCAGTACTTC.

The chain links TRBV7-9 to TRBJ2-7, with 7 bases aligning to TRBD1. After removal of 1 base from V and 0 bases from J, the junction contained 3 bases not matched to a gene. Germline V gives CDR1 SEHNR, CDR2 FQNEAQ (reference sequence). The CDR3 is 15 residues long. The DNA for the CDR3 is TGTGCCAGCAGCTTAGGACAGGGCGGCTCCTACGAGCAGTACTTC. Residues: CASSLGQGGSYEQYF.

The rearrangement uses TRBV29-1 and TRBJ1-2, with D maybe TRBD1 (6 bases). V was clipped by 0 bases and J by 7 bases, with 9 bases between them. The CDR3 loop spans 12 amino acids. The V gene's germline CDR1 is SQVTM and CDR2 ANQGSEA. The CDR3, as DNA: TGCAGCGTTGAAGAGGGGGCCGGTGGCTACACCTTC. Translation gives CSVEEGAGGYTF.

The V call is TRBV9, the J call TRBJ2-1; D possibly corresponds to TRBD2 (6 bases). V shed 6 bases and J shed 3 bases, with 22 bases lying between them. The CDR3 totals 17 residues. Germline CDR1 is SGDLS and CDR2 is YYNGEE. The CDR3 bases are TGTGCCAGCACAATGCCCGTCCTAGCGCCCTACTACAATGAGCAGTTCTTC. Amino acid sequence: CASTMPVLAPYYNEQFF.

This chain joins TRBV7-9 and TRBJ2-5, with D perhaps TRBD2 (5 bases). This CDR3 is 14 amino acids long. In germline, CDR1 is SEHNR, CDR2 FQNEAQ (reference sequence). Between the trimmed V and J ends, which lost 2 bases and 1 base, there was a span of 8 bases. The CDR3 nucleotides are TGTGCCAGCAGCTTATGGGAGTTCCAAGAGACCCAGTACTTC. Translating it yields CASSLWEFQETQYF.

V is TRBV29-1 and J is TRBJ1-2; 7 bases are a match to TRBD1. The CDR3 runs to 15 residues. Germline V lookup: CDR1 SQVTM, CDR2 ANQGSEA. The J segment lost 4 bases and the V segment lost 0 bases, leaving 8 bases of the junction unmatched. The DNA of the CDR3 is TGCAGCGTTGAAGAAATTGCAGGGGGGGTCTATGGCTACACCTTC. Amino acids: CSVEEIAGGVYGYTF.

V is TRBV6-1 and J is TRBJ2-1; perhaps TRBD2 as D (5 bases). The V end was cut by 7 bases, the J end by 8 bases, with 21 bases between. Germline V gene sequence: CDR1 MNHNS, CDR2 SASEGT. The CDR3 length is 15 residues. CDR3 loop: CASISGRGSGDEQFF. CDR3 sequence (DNA): TGTGCCAGCATTTCGGGGAGAGGAAGTGGGGATGAGCAGTTCTTC.

The J gene is TRBJ2-1, the V gene TRBV5-1, with 10 bases that match TRBD1. The V gene end was trimmed by 2 bases and the J gene end by 4 bases; junction bases not matched to a gene: 3. The CDR3 covers 15 residues. From germline, CDR1 is SGHRS and CDR2 YFSETQ. The CDR3 protein is CASSFGTGVYNEQFF. CDR3 in DNA: TGCGCCAGCAGCTTCGGGACAGGGGTTTACAATGAGCAGTTCTTC.

As for this clone: A read error may account for a junction end that differs from germline. The J gene is TRBJ2-7, the V gene TRBV5-1; TRBD1 aligns across 8 bases. The length of the CDR3 is 17 residues. Germline values: CDR1 SGHRS, CDR2 YFSETQ. The CDR3 sequence: CASTPGDRDRQSSEQYF. The CDR3 nucleotides read TGCGCCAGCACCCCAGGGGACCGGGACAGGCAGTCCTCCGAGCAGTACTTC.

About this clone: A far larger clone is a single base away, which makes a read error likely. The V call is TRBV6-5, the J call TRBJ2-2, with D hard to call. CDR3 length equals 13 residues. V was shortened by 4 bases and J by 10 bases, with 13 bases between the two germline ends. Germline CDR1 reads MNHEY; CDR2 reads SVGAGI. The CDR3 sequence is CASSLFGPVELFF. CDR3 DNA: TGTGCCAGCAGTTTATTCGGACCCGTGGAGCTGTTTTTT.

This clone was seen ten or more times. The J gene is TRBJ1-3, the V gene TRBV7-9; TRBD1 is a possible D gene (5 bases). The CDR3 totals 16 residues. CDR1 is SEHNR and CDR2 is FQNEAQ in the germline V gene (reference sequence). The V gene lost 4 bases and the J gene lost 1 base, with 14 bases spanning the gap. CDR3 amino acids: CASSSRGGSSGNTIYF. The CDR3 coding sequence is TGTGCCAGCAGCTCCCGGGGCGGCTCTTCTGGAAACACCATATATTTT.

V and J are TRBV6-5 and TRBJ2-7, with D possibly TRBD2 on 6 matching bases. This CDR3 has 14 amino acids. Germline V CDR1 and CDR2: MNHEY, SVGAGI. V was cut by 6 bases and J by 2 bases, with 14 bases left in between. The CDR3 region has the DNA TGTGCCAGCAGCTCCTCGGGGGACGCCTACGAGCAGTACTTC. Amino acids: CASSSSGDAYEQYF.

This sequence joins TRBV6-6 and TRBJ1-1, with 7 bases fitting TRBD1. Per the germline V gene, CDR1 is MNHNY and CDR2 is SVGAGI (reference sequence). The CDR3 has 15 residues. The ends lost 2 bases at V and 4 bases at J; junction bases unmatched: 7. The CDR3 region is CASSYKSNRGTEAFF. The DNA of the CDR3 is TGTGCCAGCAGTTACAAAAGTAACAGGGGCACTGAAGCTTTCTTT.